This T cell receptor beta chain was sequenced in a study of shared clonotypes between healthy human individuals. Methods used by the authors: ImmunoSEQ junction-only sequences lacked quality scores, so their filtering differed. TCRdb's copy holds only in-frame clones and misses some; the assay was immunoSEQ multiplex PCR. The V and J calls and clone size were taken over from that table, and D and trimming were inferred from the DNA. The sample includes fewer than 850,000 clones, about 78% of them seen just once. The CDR3 totals 14 residues. With 4 bases clipped from V and 6 bases from J, the junction kept 5 bases outside the gene matches. Germline V lookup: CDR1 SGHRS, CDR2 YFSETQ. This clone was seen a handful of times.

This chain connects TRBV5-1 to TRBJ2-2, with 8 positions matching TRBD1. This receptor was identified in a woman in her 30s in good health. Sequencing input: memory CD4+ T cells sorted from blood. The subset here: CD45RA-negative fraction. CDR3 loop: CASSQDREAGELFF. The CDR3 nucleotides read TGCGCCAGCAGCCAGGACAGGGAGGCCGGGGAGCTGTTTTTT.